The source of this TCR beta chain is a study of shared T cell receptors in the human thymus. The assay was immunoSEQ multiplex PCR, and TCRdb's table has in-frame clones only and misses some. The table records under 450,000 clones, around 93% of them present only once. CDR1 MDHEN and CDR2 SYDVKM come from the germline V gene. With 4 bases removed from V and 4 bases from J, the gap between germline ends came to 20 bases. The CDR3 has 16 residues. This clone was seen once. This receptor was identified in a human donor. The specimen was thymocytes. The J gene is TRBJ2-7, the V gene TRBV28; possibly TRBD1 or TRBD2 for D (6 bases each). The CDR3 coding sequence is TGTGCCAGCAGTTCCCCTCTGGGGGGCTGGAAATACGAGCAGTACTTC. It is translated as CASSSPLGGWKYEQYF.